These 26 T cell receptor beta chains originate from one sample sequenced in a study of post-analysis software for immune sequencing data. General study results and limits: Five TRBV segments, TRBV5-6, TRBV5-1 and TRBV20-1 among them, were found more frequent in patients than controls.

No antigen has been identified for these receptors. The TCR beta cDNA libraries carried unique molecular identifiers. MiXCR, applied by TCRdb to the PCR reads, yields one record per CDR3 protein. The data show under 650,000 distinct CDR3 sequences, 40% to 50% seen once. What was sequenced was blood. The origin of the receptors is a girl aged 10-17 years with multiple sclerosis.

The chain uses TRBV7-9 and TRBJ2-4; D is uncertain. Matching the DNA end better, TRBJ2-7 makes the J call doubtful. Germline CDR1 SEHNR, CDR2 FQNEAQ (reference sequence). The CDR3 runs to 14 residues. CDR3 DNA sequence: TGTGCCAGCAGCACAGTGCTCTACTACTACGAGCAGTACTTC. Residues: CASSTVLYYYEQYF.

The chain couples TRBV19 to TRBJ2-5; D possibly matches TRBD1 or TRBD2 (5 bases each). V gave up 9 bases and J gave up 4 bases, with 15 bases separating them. The germline V gene has CDR1 LNHDA and CDR2 SQIVND (reference sequence). The CDR3 is made up of 13 amino acids. The CDR3 here is CASRGRGRETQYF. Here the CDR3 DNA reads TGTGCCAGCCGGGGAAGGGGCAGAGAGACCCAGTACTTC.

On this clonotype itself: This likely comes from a read error, as the CDR3 has no conserved phenylalanine or tryptophan at its end. This chain joins TRBV7-9 and TRBJ2-7; possibly TRBD1 or TRBD2 for D (5 bases each). This CDR3 spans 14 amino acids. V lost 2 bases and J lost 1, with 9 bases in between. CDR1 and CDR2 (germline): SEHNR, FQNEAQ (reference sequence). Written as DNA, the CDR3 is TGTGCCAGCAGCTTAACGGGGCAGTCCTACGAGCAGTACTCC. As protein: CASSLTGQSYEQYS.

This rearrangement joins TRBV5-1 to TRBJ2-5; 10 positions agree with TRBD2. Unmatched junction bases numbered 7, after V lost 0 bases and J lost 5 bases. Germline V gene lookup returns CDR1 SGHRS and CDR2 YFSETQ. The CDR3 spans 16 residues. The CDR3 is CASSLVSSGRGETQYF. The CDR3 nucleotides are TGCGCCAGCAGCTTGGTATCTAGCGGGAGAGGGGAGACCCAGTACTTC.

This clonotype was found many times. The gene calls are TRBV12-3 or TRBV12-4 and TRBJ2-1; 12 bases match TRBD1. The CDR3 runs to 14 residues. The ends lost 4 bases at V and 7 bases at J; junction bases unmatched: 2. CDR3 DNA sequence: TGTGCCAGCAGTTGGGGACAGGGGGCGAATGAGCAGTTCTTC. This encodes CASSWGQGANEQFF.

CDR3 protein: CASSVGTGPGRAFF. The CDR3 DNA reads as TGTGCCAGCAGCGTAGGGACAGGGCCCGGACGGGCTTTCTTT. The chain joins TRBV9 to TRBJ1-1, with 8 nucleotides matching TRBD1. Germline V gene data show CDR1 as SGDLS and CDR2 as YYNGEE. Trimming at V came to 0 bases and at J to 11 bases, leaving 9 bases not matched to a gene. The CDR3 totals 14 residues.

This clonotype was counted only a few times. V is TRBV20-1 and J is TRBJ2-1; the match to TRBD2 covers 8 bases. Per the germline V gene, CDR1 is DFQATT and CDR2 is SNEGSKA (reference sequence). V lost 5 bases and J lost 10; bases outside the gene matches: 10. The CDR3 contains 13 residues. The CDR3 DNA reads as TGCAGTGCTGTCGTAGGACTAGCAGGGGAGCAGTTCTTC. It translates to CSAVVGLAGEQFF.

The sample holds a few counts of this clonotype. The rearrangement links TRBV7-2 to TRBJ2-1, with TRBD2 matching over 11 bases. CDR1 and CDR2 from the germline V gene are SGHTA and FQGNSA. With 2 bases clipped from V and 8 bases from J, the junction kept 8 bases outside the gene matches. The CDR3 consists of 16 residues. CDR3 nucleotide sequence: TGTGCCAGCAGCTTAATGATAGCGGGGGGGCCATATGAGCAGTTCTTC. Protein: CASSLMIAGGPYEQFF.

The rearrangement uses TRBV5-6 and TRBJ1-4; D is undetermined. There are 13 residues in the CDR3. Germline V gives CDR1 SGHDT, CDR2 YYEEEE. V lost 4 bases, J lost 4 bases, and 8 bases lay in between. The CDR3 DNA follows: TGTGCCAGCAGCGGGAAAGTTAATGAAAAACTGTTTTTT. It yields the protein CASSGKVNEKLFF. Based on the CDR3 plus reference TRBV5-6 and TRBJ1-4, the full variable domain is DAGVTQSPTHLIKTRGQQVTLRCSPKSGHDTVSWYQQALGQGPQFIFQYYEEEERQRGNFPDRFSGHQFPNYSSELNVNALLLGDSALYLCASSGKVNEKLFFGSGTQLSVL.

J is TRBJ2-1 and V is TRBV20-1; 16 positions agree with TRBD2. In germline, CDR1 is DFQATT, CDR2 SNEGSKA (reference sequence). The CDR3 has 15 residues. Trimming at V came to 4 bases and at J to 7 bases, leaving 4 bases not matched to a gene. The CDR3 here is CSATGTSGRENEQFF. CDR3 nucleotides: TGCAGTGCTACGGGGACTAGCGGGAGGGAAAATGAGCAGTTCTTC.

This chain links TRBV7-8 with TRBJ2-5; 7 bases agree with TRBD2. With V trimmed by 4 bases and J by 1 base, 9 bases remained unmatched. The germline V gene encodes CDR1 SGHVS and CDR2 FQNEAQ. The CDR3 loop spans 16 amino acids. CDR3 coding DNA: TGTGCCAGCAGCTCAGGCGGGGGAGTGAGCCAAGAGACCCAGTACTTC. Its protein is CASSSGGGVSQETQYF.

This clonotype was recorded a few times. The J gene is TRBJ2-7, the V gene TRBV7-2; 13 bases align to TRBD2. TRBJ2-4 explains the end of the DNA better; the J call may be wrong. This CDR3 has 17 residues. The germline V gene has CDR1 SGHTA and CDR2 FQGNSA. The CDR3 DNA reads TGTGCCAGCAGCTCCTTAACTAGCGGGAGGGCCGGAAACATTCAGTACTTC. It translates to CASSSLTSGRAGNIQYF.

This chain joins TRBV29-1 and TRBJ2-2, with 8 positions matching TRBD1. CDR1 and CDR2 from the germline V gene are SQVTM and ANQGSEA. The CDR3 is 12 residues long. Unmatched junction bases numbered 2, after V lost 5 bases and J lost 6 bases. CDR3 protein: CSVTQGAGELFF. The CDR3 nucleotides read TGCAGCGTTACACAGGGGGCCGGGGAGCTGTTTTTT.

J is TRBJ2-7 and V is TRBV2, with D perhaps TRBD1 (6 bases). Germline lookup yields CDR1 SNHLY and CDR2 FYNNEI. The CDR3 totals 14 residues. Trimming removed 3 bases from V and 3 bases from J, with 12 bases in between. CDR3 DNA: TGTGCCAGCAGTGATGGGACAACTATCTACGAGCAGTACTTC. Encoded protein: CASSDGTTIYEQYF.

This clonotype appeared a few times. The chain combines TRBV6-5 with TRBJ2-5; D is unclear. Looked up from germline, CDR1 is MNHEY and CDR2 is SVGAGI. CDR3 length equals 13 residues. The V end was cut by 0 bases, the J end by 1 base, with 3 bases between. CDR3 loop: CASSYSIQETQYF. CDR3 bases: TGTGCCAGCAGTTACTCGATCCAAGAGACCCAGTACTTC.

The chain has TRBV29-1 and TRBJ2-1, with D perhaps matching TRBD2 (6 bases). Per the germline V gene, CDR1 is SQVTM and CDR2 is ANQGSEA. This CDR3 is 13 amino acids long. Trimming shortened V by 4 bases and J by 4 bases, and 11 bases separated the two germline ends. The CDR3: CSVGAGTYNEQFF. The CDR3 nucleotides are TGCAGCGTTGGGGCGGGAACGTACAATGAGCAGTTCTTC.

V and J are TRBV27 and TRBJ2-3; 10 nucleotides agree with TRBD2. The CDR3 sequence is 14 residues long. J was trimmed by 6 bases and V by 3 bases; bases with no gene match: 3. CDR1 and CDR2 (germline): MNHEY, SMNVEV (reference sequence). CDR3 protein: CASSFLAGADTQYF. The CDR3 DNA sequence: TGTGCCAGCAGTTTCCTAGCGGGGGCGGATACGCAGTATTTT.

The chain carries TRBV12-3 or TRBV12-4 and TRBJ2-7; TRBD2 might be the D (6 bases). Trimming stripped 6 bases from V and 7 bases from J, with 19 bases between. The CDR3 is 14 residues long. CDR3 in amino acids: CASRSSGRGNEQYF. For the CDR3, the DNA is TGTGCCAGCAGAAGTAGCGGAAGGGGCAATGAGCAGTACTTC.

This clonotype occurred a few times. V gene TRBV4-1 combines with J gene TRBJ1-5; 10 nucleotides line up with TRBD1. Trimming removed 7 bases from V and 6 bases from J; junction bases left unmatched: 6. Germline CDR1 is MGHRA and CDR2 is YSYEKL. There are 14 residues in the CDR3. The CDR3 is CASNPGTGAQPQHF. The CDR3 nucleotides read TGCGCCAGCAACCCCGGGACAGGGGCTCAGCCCCAGCATTTT.

This chain links TRBV25-1 with TRBJ2-1, with 9 bases identical to TRBD1. The CDR3 totals 14 residues. The germline V gene encodes CDR1 MGHDK and CDR2 SYGVNS. The junction had 13 bases not matched to a gene; V was cut back by 11 bases and J by 8 bases. This CDR3 reads CAGRRDRAGDEQFF. The CDR3 coding sequence is TGTGCCGGCCGCCGGGACAGGGCTGGCGATGAGCAGTTCTTC.

The rearrangement uses TRBV2 and TRBJ2-3, with D perhaps being TRBD1 or TRBD2 (5 bases each). Trimming removed 7 bases from V and 4 bases from J, with 15 bases in between. CDR3 size: 14 residues. CDR1 is SNHLY and CDR2 is FYNNEI in the germline V gene. This CDR3 reads CASTGTPRSDTQYF. CDR3 bases: TGTGCCAGCACCGGGACCCCGAGGTCAGATACGCAGTATTTT.

The chain carries TRBV7-2 and TRBJ2-3, with 8 bases matching TRBD2. The trim removed 2 bases at V and 5 bases at J, leaving 12 bases unmatched. The CDR3 runs to 17 residues. Germline CDR1 SGHTA, CDR2 FQGNSA. The CDR3 nucleotides read TGTGCCAGCAGCTTATTGGCTAACGGGGGGGCGGGAGATACGCAGTATTTT. It yields the protein CASSLLANGGAGDTQYF. The full variable domain, with the rest looked up from reference TRBV7-2 and TRBJ2-3, is GAGVSQSPSNKVTEKGKDVELRCDPISGHTALYWYRQSLGQGLEFLIYFQGNSAPDKSGLPSDRFSAERTGGSVSTLTIQRTQQEDSAVYLCASSLLANGGAGDTQYFGPGTRLTVL.

V gene TRBV7-2 combines with J gene TRBJ2-1; 7 bases are shared with TRBD1. Germline CDR1 reads SGHTA; CDR2 reads FQGNSA. The ends lost 5 bases at V and 8 bases at J; junction bases unmatched: 15. This CDR3 has 16 residues. CDR3 nucleotide sequence: TGTGCCAGCAGCCCAAACAGGGGCCCCCCGGACGATGAGCAGTTCTTC. It is translated as CASSPNRGPPDDEQFF.

The chain has TRBV7-9 and TRBJ1-1; D remains unclear. CDR1 and CDR2 (germline): SEHNR, FQNEAQ (reference sequence). The CDR3 runs 14 residues. The V end lost 1 base, the J end lost 0 bases, and 6 bases lay between the germline ends. CDR3 nucleotide sequence: TGTGCCAGCAGCTTAGTAATGATGAACACTGAAGCTTTCTTT. Its translation: CASSLVMMNTEAFF.

The CDR3 loop reads CASSVGRNNEQFF. CDR3 DNA: TGTGCCAGCAGCGTAGGACGTAACAATGAGCAGTTCTTC. V usage is TRBV9 and J usage is TRBJ2-1; unclear D gene. The CDR3 is 13 amino acids. Germline lookup yields CDR1 SGDLS and CDR2 YYNGEE. Trimming stripped 0 bases from V and 5 bases from J, with 6 bases between.

The chain is built from TRBV5-1 and TRBJ1-4; 7 bases match TRBD1. Per the germline V gene, CDR1 is SGHRS and CDR2 is YFSETQ. V trimming: 5 bases; J trimming: 8 bases; junction bases outside the gene matches: 15. This CDR3 comprises 16 residues. The CDR3 DNA reads as TGCGCCAGCAGGTTAGCAAGAGGACGAGGGGGCGAAAAACTGTTTTTT. Amino acid sequence: CASRLARGRGGEKLFF.